Listed here are 23 T cell receptor beta chains from one sample, sequenced in a study of blood T cells in healthy people across ages. Combining a sample-barcoded 5' primer with a J-beta primer mix, a second PCR ran for about 6 to 11 cycles. TCRdb itself ran the 5' RACE reads through MiXCR, one entry per CDR3 protein. The repertoire consists of about 760,000 distinct CDR3 sequences, with around 25% occurring once and the leading ten covering 9.4%. Another study also made use of these data, one on T cells of mothers and their children.

What was sequenced was blood. Receptor source: a boy aged 5-17 years in good health.

This chain joins TRBV4-3 and TRBJ2-5; perhaps TRBD1 as D (5 bases). Germline assignment: CDR1 LGHNA and CDR2 YSLEER. This CDR3 comprises 16 residues. Deletions cut 4 bases from V and 2 bases from J, with 17 bases between. The CDR3 loop is CASSRTPARAQETQYF. The CDR3 coding sequence is TGCGCCAGCAGCCGGACACCGGCCAGGGCACAAGAGACCCAGTACTTC.

This clonotype turned up a few times. The gene calls are TRBV27 and TRBJ2-5; D not resolved. The J call may be incorrect, as the DNA end agrees better with TRBJ2-7. The length of the CDR3 is 14 residues. Germline-derived CDR1 and CDR2 are MNHEY and SMNVEV (reference sequence). CDR3 sequence: CASSYRSSSYEQYF. In nucleotides, the CDR3 is TGTGCCAGCAGTTACCGATCCTCCTCCTACGAGCAGTACTTC.

V is TRBV20-1 and J is TRBJ2-4, with D uncertain. The CDR3 runs 11 residues. Trimming cost V 7 bases and J 1 base, with 5 bases left between them. CDR1 is DFQATT, CDR2 SNEGSKA, per germline (reference sequence). The CDR3 sequence is CSGWAKNIQYF. CDR3 DNA: TGCAGTGGTTGGGCCAAAAACATTCAGTACTTC.

This clonotype was seen a handful of times. This sequence joins TRBV12-3 or TRBV12-4 and TRBJ1-2; no clear D. The CDR3 length is 14 residues. Trimming took 6 bases from V and 4 from J, leaving 15 bases between them. CDR3 residues: CASSPSETVYGYTF. CDR3 sequence (DNA): TGTGCCAGCAGCCCCTCGGAAACCGTCTATGGCTACACCTTC.

The chain carries TRBV12-3 or TRBV12-4 and TRBJ2-4, with 7 bases fitting TRBD1. The CDR3 is made up of 19 amino acids. The V gene end was trimmed by 3 bases and the J gene end by 1 base; junction bases not matched to a gene: 15. The chain's CDR3 is CASSFIIPEGALAKNIQYF. The CDR3 DNA reads as TGTGCCAGCAGTTTTATAATCCCAGAGGGGGCACTGGCCAAAAACATTCAGTACTTC.

This clonotype appeared a few times. The chain carries TRBV14 and TRBJ2-5, with TRBD1 as a possible D gene (6 bases). The J call may be incorrect, as the DNA end agrees better with TRBJ2-1. Per germline, CDR1 SGHDN and CDR2 FVKESK. The CDR3 has 13 residues. This CDR3 reads CASSQDHRVWQFF. Written as DNA, the CDR3 is TGTGCCAGCAGCCAAGATCACAGGGTATGGCAGTTCTTC.

This chain joins TRBV5-1 and TRBJ2-1; 7 bases are a match to TRBD1. The CDR3 sequence is 15 residues long. The germline V gene has CDR1 SGHRS and CDR2 YFSETQ. V shed 4 bases and J 0 bases; nucleotides not matched to a gene: 4. CDR3 sequence (DNA): TGCGCCAGCAGCATTGGACAGGACTCCTACAATGAGCAGTTCTTC. Amino acid sequence: CASSIGQDSYNEQFF.

This clonotype was recorded a few times. This chain joins TRBV19 and TRBJ2-5; no reliable D call. CDR1 LNHDA and CDR2 SQIVND come from the germline V gene (reference sequence). V dropped 4 bases and J dropped 2 bases, with 17 bases sitting between them. CDR3 length: 16 residues. CDR3 sequence reads: CASSTTQTQLQETQYF. Written as DNA, the CDR3 is TGTGCCAGTAGTACCACCCAGACCCAACTTCAAGAGACCCAGTACTTC.

The chain recombines TRBV6-2 or TRBV6-3 with TRBJ2-7; 9 bases match TRBD1. The CDR3 length is 14 residues. Germline-derived CDR1 and CDR2 are MNHEY and SVGEGT. Unmatched junction bases numbered 2, after V lost 1 base and J lost 4 bases. The CDR3, as DNA: TGTGCCAGCAGTTACTACAGGGGGCCGTACGAGCAGTACTTC. Amino acid sequence: CASSYYRGPYEQYF.

The V call is TRBV7-2, the J call TRBJ1-1; D is uncertain. Looked up from germline, CDR1 is SGHTA and CDR2 is FQGNSA. The CDR3 has 11 residues. Trimming shortened V by 2 bases and J by 8 bases, and 6 bases separated the two germline ends. The DNA of the CDR3 is TGTGCCAGCAGCTTAACCAACGAAGCTTTCTTT. Translated: CASSLTNEAFF. The entire variable domain, with the rest obtained from reference TRBV7-2 and TRBJ1-1, is as follows: GAGVSQSPSNKVTEKGKDVELRCDPISGHTALYWYRQSLGQGLEFLIYFQGNSAPDKSGLPSDRFSAERTGGSVSTLTIQRTQQEDSAVYLCASSLTNEAFFGQGTRLTVV.

This clonotype was seen only a few times. The CDR3 loop reads CASSYVRQGRREKLFF. CDR3 in DNA: TGTGCCAGCAGTTACGTTCGACAGGGAAGGCGGGAAAAACTGTTTTTT. The V and J genes are TRBV6-8 and TRBJ1-4; 7 positions match TRBD1. From germline, CDR1 is MNHGY and CDR2 SAAAGT. CDR3 length: 16 residues. With 2 bases clipped from V and 8 bases from J, the junction kept 11 bases outside the gene matches.

Only a few counts were recorded for this clonotype. The chain joins TRBV20-1 to TRBJ2-3; possibly TRBD1 for D (6 bases). Germline CDR1 reads DFQATT; CDR2 reads SNEGSKA (reference sequence). Trimming took 7 bases from V and 2 from J, leaving 16 bases between them. This CDR3 comprises 14 residues. For the CDR3, the DNA is TGCAGTGTCCCATGGACAGTAGCCACAGATACGCAGTATTTT. It is translated as CSVPWTVATDTQYF.

This chain connects TRBV14 to TRBJ1-1; weak D call: TRBD1 (5 bases). Per the germline V gene, CDR1 is SGHDN and CDR2 is FVKESK. V was shortened by 4 bases and J by 8 bases, with 14 bases between the two germline ends. The CDR3 has 13 amino acids. CDR3: CASSPNRYLEAFF. The CDR3 DNA is TGTGCCAGCAGCCCGAACAGGTACCTAGAAGCTTTCTTT.

Details on this clonotype: Its ends do not fully match the called genes, so a read error is possible. V and J are TRBV5-1 and TRBJ2-3; no definite D call. The CDR3 length is 13 residues. Germline CDR1 SGHRS, CDR2 YFSETQ. The CDR3 coding sequence is TGCGCCTGCAGCTTGGGCCGCACAGATACGCAGTATTTT. Its translation is CACSLGRTDTQYF.

The chain combines TRBV4-1 with TRBJ1-1; TRBD1 is a possible D gene (5 bases). Germline loops: CDR1 MGHRA, CDR2 YSYEKL. V shed 1 base and J shed 2 bases, with 8 bases lying between them. The CDR3 consists of 14 residues. In DNA, the CDR3 is TGCGCCAGCAGCCAAGCACAGGTTAACACTGAAGCTTTCTTT. Translating gives CASSQAQVNTEAFF.

The CDR3 sequence is CASSYEAGAYNEQFF. The CDR3, as DNA: TGTGCCAGCAGTTACGAGGCGGGGGCCTACAATGAGCAGTTCTTC. V and J are TRBV6-2 or TRBV6-3 and TRBJ2-5; TRBD2 aligns across 7 bases. The J call may be in error: the DNA end matches TRBJ2-1 better. The CDR3 sequence is 15 residues long. Germline V gene lookup returns CDR1 MNHEY and CDR2 SVGEGT.

A note on this clonotype: Sequence at one end of the junction differs from germline and may be a read error. The J gene is TRBJ1-1, the V gene TRBV7-2, with TRBD1 as a possible D gene (5 bases). Per germline, CDR1 SGHTA and CDR2 FQGNSA. CDR3 length: 14 amino acids. The CDR3 sequence: CASSPRVWNTEAFF. DNA of the CDR3: TGTGCCAGCAGTCCCAGGGTTTGGAACACTGAAGCCTTCTTT.

The gene calls are TRBV10-3 and TRBJ2-5, with D tentatively TRBD2 (6 bases). Germline lookup yields CDR1 ENHRY and CDR2 SYGVKD. With 6 bases removed from V and 2 bases from J, the gap between germline ends came to 10 bases. CDR3 size: 13 residues. Here the CDR3 reads CAIRGGEQETQYF. In nucleotides, the CDR3 is TGTGCCATCAGGGGAGGAGAACAAGAGACCCAGTACTTC.

This clonotype came up once. Since a much larger clone is just one base distant, this may be a read error. Here the CDR3 reads CASGLESYNEQFF. CDR3 DNA sequence: TGTGCCAGCGGCTTAGAATCCTACAATGAGCAGTTCTTC. The chain uses TRBV11-3 and TRBJ2-1, with D hard to call. The V gene's germline CDR1 is SGHNT and CDR2 YENEEA. This CDR3 spans 13 amino acids.

This clonotype showed up just a few times. The chain is built from TRBV10-3 and TRBJ2-1; 7 nucleotides align to TRBD1. The V segment lost 7 bases and the J segment 1 base; nucleotides outside the gene matches: 7. Germline V gene data show CDR1 as ENHRY and CDR2 as SYGVKD. This CDR3 contains 15 residues. The CDR3, as DNA: TGTGCCATCATGGGTACAGGGGAGTCCTACAATGAGCAGTTCTTC. Protein sequence: CAIMGTGESYNEQFF.

The chain couples TRBV6-2 or TRBV6-3 to TRBJ2-1; 10 nucleotides agree with TRBD2. The CDR3 spans 15 residues. J was trimmed by 6 bases and V by 5 bases; bases with no gene match: 7. Germline lookup yields CDR1 MNHEY and CDR2 SVGEGT. CDR3 sequence reads: CASSVSGGATNEQFF. The CDR3 DNA sequence: TGTGCCAGCAGTGTCAGCGGGGGGGCCACCAATGAGCAGTTCTTC.

This clonotype occurred a few times. V and J are TRBV7-6 and TRBJ1-1, with D hard to call. Germline V lookup: CDR1 SGHVS, CDR2 FNYEAQ. CDR3 length: 14 residues. Trimming cost V 1 base and J 3 bases, with 9 bases left between them. The CDR3 sequence is CASSLGDRDTEAFF. The DNA for the CDR3 is TGTGCCAGCAGCTTAGGAGATAGGGACACTGAAGCTTTCTTT.

In this sample, this clonotype turned up a few times. The gene calls are TRBV11-3 and TRBJ2-5, with TRBD2 as a possible D gene (6 bases). The end of the DNA is better explained by TRBJ2-1, so the J call may be wrong. Germline V gene sequence: CDR1 SGHNT, CDR2 YENEEA. The CDR3 covers 14 residues. In DNA form, the CDR3 reads TGTGCCAGCAGCCTTTACGGCGGGGCCCCCGAGCAGTTCTTC. It encodes CASSLYGGAPEQFF.